This T cell receptor beta chain was obtained from a study of blood T cell repertoires in COVID-19. Clones were read by immunoSEQ multiplex PCR, and TCRdb kept only the in-frame ones, dropping some. The table has 200,000 to 300,000 clones, 70% to 90% seen once. In this sample, this clone turned up once. The CDR3 extends over 13 amino acids. Germline values: CDR1 LNHNV, CDR2 YYDKDF (reference sequence). V was clipped by 6 bases and J by 2 bases; unmatched bases: 3. The sample comprised peripheral blood. The rearrangement joins TRBV15 to TRBJ1-2; 7 bases match TRBD1. This TCR was recovered from a woman in her thirties or forties with acute or convalescent COVID-19. CDR3 sequence (DNA): TGTGCCACCAGACGGGACAGCAACTATGGCTACACCTTC. Translated: CATRRDSNYGYTF.